These 21 T cell receptor beta chains were all obtained from the same sample, sequenced in a study of blood T cell repertoires in COVID-19. The protocol was immunoSEQ multiplex PCR, while the TCRdb copy is restricted to in-frame clones and leaves out a portion. The sample has 95,000 to 100,000 clones; approximately 87% are singletons. The specimen was peripheral blood. The receptors come from a woman aged 30 to 39 with acute or convalescent COVID-19.

The chain employs TRBV11-2 and TRBJ1-2; D is undetermined. The CDR3 loop spans 13 amino acids. Germline V lookup: CDR1 SGHAT, CDR2 FQNNGV. Trimming stripped 7 bases from V and 6 bases from J, with 15 bases between. CDR3 residues: CASTPSGFDGYTF. CDR3 bases: TGTGCCAGCACCCCATCCGGGTTTGATGGCTACACCTTC.

This chain links TRBV27 with TRBJ1-5, with a weak D call TRBD1 (5 bases). Germline CDR1 reads MNHEY; CDR2 reads SMNVEV (reference sequence). The length of the CDR3 is 14 residues. The V end lost 6 bases, the J end lost 1 base, and 10 bases lay between the germline ends. DNA for the CDR3: TGTGCCAGCAGGCAGGGAAGGAGCAATCAGCCCCAGCATTTT. Its protein is CASRQGRSNQPQHF.

The V call is TRBV9, the J call TRBJ2-7; possible D gene TRBD2, 6 bases. V shed 2 bases and J shed 0 bases, with 12 bases lying between them. The CDR3 sequence is 15 residues long. Germline CDR1 is SGDLS and CDR2 is YYNGEE. CDR3 region: CASSVGDFLSYEQYF. The CDR3 DNA reads as TGTGCCAGCAGCGTTGGGGACTTCCTCTCCTACGAGCAGTACTTC.

The V and J genes are TRBV7-2 and TRBJ2-2, with D perhaps matching TRBD1 (6 bases). V gave up 4 bases and J gave up 1 base, with 7 bases separating them. CDR1 is SGHTA, CDR2 FQGNSA, per germline. This CDR3 spans 14 amino acids. In DNA, the CDR3 is TGTGCCAGCAGCTCGGGACAGAACACCGGGGAGCTGTTTTTT. Translation gives CASSSGQNTGELFF.

The genes are TRBV4-2 and TRBJ1-6; TRBD1 aligns across 10 bases. The CDR3 extends over 15 amino acids. Germline assignment: CDR1 LGHNA and CDR2 YNFKEQ. Trimming cost V 4 bases and J 6 bases; bases outside gene matches: 3. CDR3 sequence: CASSPRQGANSPLHF. The CDR3 DNA follows: TGTGCCAGCAGCCCCCGACAGGGGGCTAATTCACCCCTCCACTTT.

The rearrangement uses TRBV7-8 and TRBJ2-1; maybe TRBD2 (6 bases). The CDR3 consists of 13 residues. Germline V gene lookup returns CDR1 SGHVS and CDR2 FQNEAQ. Trimming pared 5 bases from V and 5 bases from J, leaving 10 bases between. CDR3 in DNA: TGTGCCAGCAGCATGGAGGGGCACAATGAGCAGTTCTTC. It codes for CASSMEGHNEQFF.

This clone has just one count. The chain carries TRBV9 and TRBJ2-3; 7 positions agree with TRBD2. CDR1 SGDLS and CDR2 YYNGEE come from the germline V gene. The V and J ends lost 0 bases and 11 bases, in that order; junction bases with no gene match: 15. The CDR3 consists of 16 residues. CDR3 protein: CASSVVGLPGGGLQYF. The CDR3, as DNA: TGTGCCAGCAGCGTAGTTGGACTTCCGGGAGGCGGTTTGCAGTATTTT.

This clone was counted once. A much larger clone differs from this one at a single base, so this may be a read error. The chain combines TRBV7-2 with TRBJ1-5, with D hard to call. Germline values: CDR1 SGHTA, CDR2 FQGNSA. The length of the CDR3 is 13 residues. The germline V and J ends were trimmed by 0 bases and 5 bases, with 5 bases remaining between them. CDR3: CASSLARDQPQHF. The CDR3 DNA reads TGTGCCAGCAGCTTAGCACGGGATCAGCCCCAGCATTTT.

This rearrangement joins TRBV28 to TRBJ1-1; D perhaps matches TRBD1 (6 bases). V shed 6 bases and J shed 7 bases, with 15 bases lying between them. In germline, CDR1 is MDHEN, CDR2 SYDVKM. This CDR3 has 13 residues. As DNA, the CDR3 is TGTGCCAGCAGGACAGGTTTAAGGGGTGAAGCTTTCTTT. Amino acid sequence: CASRTGLRGEAFF.

The V call is TRBV10-3, the J call TRBJ2-2; D gene uncertain. In germline, CDR1 is ENHRY, CDR2 SYGVKD. V shed 8 bases and J shed 7 bases, with 8 bases lying between them. CDR3 length: 11 residues. The CDR3 sequence: CAISPHGELFF. CDR3 DNA sequence: TGTGCCATCTCCCCCCACGGGGAGCTGTTTTTT.

The rearrangement joins TRBV7-3 to TRBJ2-3, with 9 bases lining up with TRBD2. The germline V gene encodes CDR1 SGHTA and CDR2 FQGTGA. CDR3 length: 15 amino acids. Trimming took 2 bases from V and 4 from J; bases not matched to a gene: 4. CDR3 sequence (DNA): TGTGCCAGCAGCTTAGGCGGGGGGGCCTCAGATACGCAGTATTTT. It yields the protein CASSLGGGASDTQYF.

This chain links TRBV27 with TRBJ2-7; D is perhaps TRBD2 (5 bases). V lost 2 bases, J lost 0 bases, and 14 bases lay in between. The CDR3 runs to 16 residues. CDR1 is MNHEY, CDR2 SMNVEV, per germline (reference sequence). CDR3 bases: TGTGCCAGCAGTTTAAATGGAGGTTACAGCTCCTACGAGCAGTACTTC. Its protein product is CASSLNGGYSSYEQYF.

The V call is TRBV27, the J call TRBJ2-7; 9 bases fit TRBD1. The CDR3 length is 13 residues. V gave up 9 bases and J gave up 5 bases; unmatched junction bases: 8. Germline V CDR1 and CDR2: MNHEY, SMNVEV (reference sequence). The CDR3 DNA follows: TGTGCCAGTACAGGGGGCGCAAATAACGAGCAGTACTTC. It translates to CASTGGANNEQYF.

The chain links TRBV2 to TRBJ2-3; D may be TRBD2 (6 bases). Germline values: CDR1 SNHLY, CDR2 FYNNEI. Trimming removed 4 bases at V and 1 base at J, with 12 bases between. This CDR3 comprises 15 residues. CDR3 bases: TGTGCCAGCAGTGGTCCGGGGGAGCGCACAGATACGCAGTATTTT. Encoded protein: CASSGPGERTDTQYF.

The chain employs TRBV7-8 and TRBJ1-2, with 10 bases lining up with TRBD1. CDR1 is SGHVS and CDR2 is FQNEAQ in the germline V gene. The V gene end was trimmed by 5 bases and the J gene end by 5 bases; junction bases not matched to a gene: 2. This CDR3 has 13 residues. The CDR3 here is CASSEGQGYGYTF. The DNA for the CDR3 is TGTGCCAGCAGCGAGGGACAGGGGTATGGCTACACCTTC.

The CDR3 loop reads CASSQGPGQPQPQHF. The CDR3 DNA reads TGCGCCAGCAGCCAAGGCCCGGGACAGCCTCAGCCCCAGCATTTT. V usage is TRBV4-1 and J usage is TRBJ1-5; 7 nucleotides agree with TRBD1. Germline V lookup: CDR1 MGHRA, CDR2 YSYEKL. The J segment lost 6 bases and the V segment lost 1 base, leaving 6 bases of the junction unmatched. The CDR3 length is 15 residues.

CDR3 loop: CASSRLADTDTQYF. The CDR3 bases are TGTGCCAGCAGCAGACTAGCAGACACAGATACGCAGTATTTT. The chain links TRBV7-8 to TRBJ2-3; the match to TRBD2 covers 7 bases. The CDR3 covers 14 residues. J gave up 2 bases and V 5 bases, and 4 bases lay outside the gene matches. CDR1 is SGHVS and CDR2 is FQNEAQ in the germline V gene. Supplemented by reference TRBV7-8 and TRBJ2-3, the full variable domain reads GAGVSQSPRYKVAKRGQDVALRCDPISGHVSLFWYQQALGQGPEFLTYFQNEAQLDKSGLPSDRFFAERPEGSVSTLKIQRTQQEDSAVYLCASSRLADTDTQYFGPGTRLTVL.

Notes on this clone: The sample has other DNA sequences that encode this CDR3 too. CDR3 protein: CASSSAGNTGELFF. CDR3 sequence (DNA): TGTGCCAGCAGTTCCGCGGGGAACACCGGGGAGCTGTTTTTT. V is TRBV6-5 and J is TRBJ2-2; D may be TRBD2 (5 bases). Trimming pared 4 bases from V and 1 base from J, leaving 7 bases between. Germline V gene sequence: CDR1 MNHEY, CDR2 SVGAGI. The CDR3 sequence is 14 residues long.

This chain links TRBV6-5 with TRBJ1-2; D possibly corresponds to TRBD1 (6 bases). Germline assignment: CDR1 MNHEY and CDR2 SVGAGI. The CDR3 length is 14 residues. V gave up 5 bases and J gave up 5 bases, with 15 bases separating them. For the CDR3, the DNA is TGTGCCAGCAGTATGGGGGCGTTGGGTTATGGCTACACCTTC. Translated, it gives CASSMGALGYGYTF.

The gene calls are TRBV14 and TRBJ1-4; D remains unclear. V was shortened by 2 bases and J by 8 bases, with 9 bases between the two germline ends. Germline CDR1 reads SGHDN; CDR2 reads FVKESK. CDR3 size: 13 residues. The CDR3 DNA sequence: TGTGCCAGCAGCCAAATATCCGGGGAAAAACTGTTTTTT. Translated: CASSQISGEKLFF.

This rearrangement joins TRBV6-5 to TRBJ1-2; TRBD1 matches at 10 bases. J lost 13 bases, V lost 6 bases, and 14 bases had no gene match. This CDR3 region has 14 residues. Germline V gives CDR1 MNHEY, CDR2 SVGAGI. CDR3 in amino acids: CASSRSPGQGMFTF. Written as DNA, the CDR3 is TGTGCCAGCAGCCGATCTCCGGGACAGGGGATGTTCACCTTC.